This entry lists 22 T cell receptor beta chains sequenced from one sample in a study of cytomegalovirus exposure and HLA in healthy donors. Sequencing was performed with immunoSEQ multiplex PCR; in TCRdb, only in-frame clones are kept and a portion is missing. The top ten hold 7% of the sample, which has 55,000 to 75,000 clones, approximately 95% seen once. The sequencing input was PBMCs. The receptors derive from a woman aged 18-30 years in good health and CMV-seropositive.

The V call is TRBV7-2, the J call TRBJ1-1; a possible D gene is TRBD1 (5 bases). The V gene's germline CDR1 is SGHTA and CDR2 FQGNSA. The CDR3 consists of 15 residues. Trimming took 3 bases from V and 0 from J, leaving 11 bases between them. The CDR3 sequence: CASSFRGRMNTEAFF. The CDR3 region has the DNA TGTGCCAGCAGCTTTCGGGGGAGAATGAACACTGAAGCTTTCTTT.

This clone is a singleton in its sample. This rearrangement joins TRBV7-3 to TRBJ2-5; 16 nucleotides agree with TRBD2. The V and J ends lost 2 bases and 4 bases, in that order; junction bases with no gene match: 4. In germline, CDR1 is SGHTA, CDR2 FQGTGA. The CDR3 is 17 amino acids. In nucleotides, the CDR3 is TGTGCCAGCAGCTTAGGGACTAGCGGGGGGGCCGGAGAGACCCAGTACTTC. Translation gives CASSLGTSGGAGETQYF.

This clone has just one count. The genes are TRBV7-2 and TRBJ2-5; possible D gene TRBD1, 6 bases. Germline V lookup: CDR1 SGHTA, CDR2 FQGNSA. The V end was cut by 3 bases, the J end by 9 bases, with 20 bases between. This CDR3 region has 15 residues. CDR3 in amino acids: CASSFGHRQAGAQYF. The CDR3 DNA follows: TGTGCCAGCAGCTTTGGTCATCGACAGGCTGGGGCCCAGTACTTC.

The rearrangement links TRBV11-2 to TRBJ2-2; 12 nucleotides agree with TRBD2. From germline, CDR1 is SGHAT and CDR2 FQNNGV. The CDR3 has 15 amino acids. The V and J ends lost 3 bases and 4 bases, in that order; junction bases with no gene match: 0. The CDR3 is CASSLGLAGTGELFF. DNA for the CDR3: TGTGCCAGCAGCTTGGGACTAGCGGGCACCGGGGAGCTGTTTTTT.

Here the CDR3 reads CSVEWRGDNEQFF. The DNA for the CDR3 is TGCAGCGTTGAGTGGCGAGGAGACAATGAGCAGTTCTTC. The chain carries TRBV29-1 and TRBJ2-1; D is uncertain. Germline V lookup: CDR1 SQVTM, CDR2 ANQGSEA. This CDR3 is built from 13 residues. Trimming removed 3 bases at V and 5 bases at J, with 11 bases between.

V is TRBV7-7 and J is TRBJ2-3; D gene uncertain. Germline V gene data show CDR1 as SSHAT and CDR2 as FNYEAQ (reference sequence). The CDR3 extends over 13 amino acids. Between the trimmed V and J ends, which lost 6 bases and 3 bases, there was a span of 10 bases. CDR3 sequence (DNA): TGTGCCAGCAGTAGCTCTTTAACAGATACGCAGTATTTT. Encoded protein: CASSSSLTDTQYF. Based on the CDR3 plus reference TRBV7-7 and TRBJ2-3, the full variable domain is GAGVSQSPRYKVTKRGQDVTLRCDPISSHATLYWYQQALGQGPEFLTYFNYEAQPDKSGLPSDRFSAERPEGSISTLTIQRTEQRDSAMYRCASSSSLTDTQYFGPGTRLTVL.

The chain is built from TRBV7-6 and TRBJ2-5; tentatively, D is TRBD2 (6 bases). Trimming left V 1 base short and J 5 bases short, with 14 bases between. The CDR3 runs to 15 residues. The germline gives CDR1 SGHVS, CDR2 FNYEAQ. For the CDR3, the DNA is TGTGCCAGCAGCTTAGTGGGGGGTCCTCGGGAGACCCAGTACTTC. It is translated as CASSLVGGPRETQYF. The entire variable domain, with the rest obtained from reference TRBV7-6 and TRBJ2-5, is as follows: GAGVSQSPRYKVTKRGQDVALRCDPISGHVSLYWYRQALGQGPEFLTYFNYEAQQDKSGLPNDRFSAERPEGSISTLTIQRTEQRDSAMYRCASSLVGGPRETQYFGPGTRLLVL.

The rearrangement joins TRBV7-6 to TRBJ2-7; D is perhaps TRBD1 (6 bases). CDR1 and CDR2 from the germline V gene are SGHVS and FNYEAQ. This CDR3 has 14 residues. V dropped 4 bases and J dropped 8 bases, with 18 bases sitting between them. The CDR3 nucleotides read TGTGCCAGCAGCTCCACGGGACACTCCACCCAGCAGTACTTC. It yields the protein CASSSTGHSTQQYF.

This clone has just one count. V and J are TRBV27 and TRBJ2-7; 9 positions match TRBD1. Germline V gene data show CDR1 as MNHEY and CDR2 as SMNVEV (reference sequence). The CDR3 spans 13 residues. The junction had 4 bases not matched to a gene; V was cut back by 6 bases and J by 4 bases. CDR3 DNA sequence: TGTGCCAGCAGCCGGGACAGGGCTTACGAGCAGTACTTC. Protein product: CASSRDRAYEQYF.

The CDR3 spells CASSNRIAGSGELFF. CDR3 coding DNA: TGTGCCAGCAGTAACCGGATAGCCGGGTCCGGGGAGCTGTTTTTT. The genes are TRBV14 and TRBJ2-2; no clear D. V was shortened by 6 bases and J by 6 bases, with 17 bases between the two germline ends. The germline CDR1 and CDR2 sequences are SGHDN and FVKESK. This CDR3 has 15 amino acids.

This sequence joins TRBV14 and TRBJ1-2; possible D gene TRBD1, 5 bases. This CDR3 has 13 amino acids. Trimming cost V 4 bases and J 2 bases, with 8 bases left between them. CDR1 SGHDN and CDR2 FVKESK come from the germline V gene. The CDR3 loop reads CASSPDTNYGYTF. CDR3 DNA: TGTGCCAGCAGCCCGGACACAAACTATGGCTACACCTTC.

The J gene is TRBJ1-6, the V gene TRBV6-5, with D possibly TRBD1 on 5 matching bases. V lost 6 bases, J lost 9 bases, and 12 bases lay in between. The CDR3 is 13 amino acids. Germline V gene sequence: CDR1 MNHEY, CDR2 SVGAGI. CDR3 bases: TGTGCCAGCAGGTCCCTCGGGGGTTCACCCCTCCACTTT. Translating it yields CASRSLGGSPLHF.

The CDR3 sequence: CASSFGGNQPQHF. The CDR3 bases are TGTGCCAGCAGCTTCGGTGGCAATCAGCCCCAGCATTTT. The V and J genes are TRBV2 and TRBJ1-5, with D uncertain. V lost 6 bases to trimming and J lost 2 bases, with 8 bases between them. The CDR3 consists of 13 residues. The V gene's germline CDR1 is SNHLY and CDR2 FYNNEI.

This chain uses TRBV7-2 with TRBJ1-3; no reliable D call. The CDR3 is 12 residues long. Germline values: CDR1 SGHTA, CDR2 FQGNSA. V was cut by 5 bases and J by 4 bases, with 6 bases left in between. CDR3 nucleotide sequence: TGTGCCAGCAGCCCTCAGGGAAACACCATATATTTT. Translation gives CASSPQGNTIYF.

This sequence joins TRBV10-3 and TRBJ1-3; no definite D call. Trimming cost V 2 bases and J 0 bases, with 5 bases left between them. The CDR3 is made up of 14 amino acids. The germline gives CDR1 ENHRY, CDR2 SYGVKD. The CDR3 nucleotides are TGTGCCATCAGTGAGGGCCTCTCTGGAAACACCATATATTTT. Translating gives CAISEGLSGNTIYF.

In DNA, the CDR3 is TGTGCCAGCAGCCAAGAGGGGCGGAGCTCATTATACAATGAGCAGTTCTTC. This sequence encodes CASSQEGRSSLYNEQFF. The gene calls are TRBV4-2 and TRBJ2-1; D is perhaps TRBD1 (5 bases). CDR1 LGHNA and CDR2 YNFKEQ come from the germline V gene. Trimming took 0 bases from V and 4 from J, leaving 16 bases between them. This CDR3 is built from 17 residues.

The chain couples TRBV5-1 to TRBJ2-5; D unresolved. Germline lookup yields CDR1 SGHRS and CDR2 YFSETQ. The CDR3 spans 17 residues. V shed 4 bases and J shed 1 base, with 20 bases lying between them. The CDR3 sequence: CASSDLLWVRGQETQYF. CDR3 coding DNA: TGCGCCAGCAGCGACCTTTTGTGGGTGAGAGGCCAAGAGACCCAGTACTTC.

The chain combines TRBV30 with TRBJ1-1; 9 nucleotides align to TRBD1. With 3 bases clipped from V and 6 bases from J, the junction kept 5 bases outside the gene matches. The CDR3 sequence is 13 residues long. Germline CDR1 reads GTSNPN; CDR2 reads SVGIG (reference sequence). The CDR3 reads CAWRGQGIAEAFF. CDR3 bases: TGTGCCTGGAGGGGACAGGGTATTGCTGAAGCTTTCTTT.

CDR3 nucleotides: TGTGCCAGCAGTTACTCGCCCCTATACACCGGGGAGCTGTTTTTT. Protein: CASSYSPLYTGELFF. V usage is TRBV6-6 and J usage is TRBJ2-2; no clear D gene. Trimming took off 0 bases at V and 3 bases at J, with 8 bases between the two ends. Germline V CDR1 and CDR2: MNHNY, SVGAGI (reference sequence). There are 15 residues in the CDR3.

The DNA of the CDR3 is TGTGCCAGCAGCTTTCCTGCCGGGACTAGCGGGCCCACAGATACGCAGTATTTT. Its translation: CASSFPAGTSGPTDTQYF. J is TRBJ2-3 and V is TRBV7-2, with 12 nucleotides matching TRBD2. The CDR3 sequence is 18 residues long. Germline CDR1 SGHTA, CDR2 FQGNSA. The ends lost 3 bases at V and 2 bases at J; junction bases unmatched: 9.

The chain couples TRBV28 to TRBJ2-7, with TRBD1 identical over 7 bases. The CDR3 totals 16 residues. With 2 bases clipped from V and 4 bases from J, the junction kept 11 bases outside the gene matches. CDR1 is MDHEN, CDR2 SYDVKM, per germline. The CDR3 reads CASSLIRAGGSYEQYF. Written as DNA, the CDR3 is TGTGCCAGCAGTTTAATAAGGGCAGGGGGAAGTTACGAGCAGTACTTC.

The rearrangement uses TRBV7-2 and TRBJ1-5; tentative D call: TRBD1 (5 bases). Trimming shortened V by 1 base and J by 6 bases, and 13 bases separated the two germline ends. This CDR3 has 15 amino acids. In germline, CDR1 is SGHTA, CDR2 FQGNSA. The CDR3 sequence: CASSLGSGFGQPQHF. For the CDR3, the DNA is TGTGCCAGCAGCTTAGGGTCAGGGTTCGGTCAGCCCCAGCATTTT. Together with reference TRBV7-2 and TRBJ1-5, the CDR3 gives the full variable domain: GAGVSQSPSNKVTEKGKDVELRCDPISGHTALYWYRQSLGQGLEFLIYFQGNSAPDKSGLPSDRFSAERTGGSVSTLTIQRTQQEDSAVYLCASSLGSGFGQPQHFGDGTRLSIL.